This T cell receptor beta chain is drawn from a study of T cells in Graves' hyperthyroidism and ophthalmopathy. Overall study context: Upon initial diagnosis and before any treatment, peripheral blood was collected.

This CDR3 is 16 amino acids long. Germline values: CDR1 SGHTS, CDR2 YDEGEE. V dropped 2 bases and J dropped 1 base, with 15 bases sitting between them. Remarks on this clonotype: Antigen specificity is unknown.

Study-wide findings and caveats: The model's output predicted ophthalmopathy at a median of around 6.9 months prior to onset.

Template material for amplifying TCR beta CDR3 regions consisted of RNA transcripts. The TCR CDR3 was amplified in a first-round RT-PCR using the HTBI primer set. TCRdb re-derived calls from the multiplex PCR reads in MiXCR, one entry per CDR3 protein. The data hold over 400,000 distinct CDR3 sequences, with under 25% observed a single time. This TCR derives from a woman in her 70s with Graves' ophthalmopathy. This rearrangement joins TRBV5-8 to TRBJ2-5; no clear D. The sample was blood. In DNA form, the CDR3 reads TGTGCCAGCAGCTTCAGTGGCAGGCCCCGCCAAGAGACCCAGTACTTC. It encodes CASSFSGRPRQETQYF.